This entry lists 25 T cell receptor beta chains sequenced from one sample in a study of cytomegalovirus exposure and HLA in healthy donors. Sequencing was performed with immunoSEQ multiplex PCR; in TCRdb, only in-frame clones are kept and a portion is missing. The sample has roughly 120,000 clones; roughly 83% are singletons. Sequencing input: PBMCs. The receptors shown here come from a man aged 18 to 30 in good health and CMV-seronegative.

The gene calls are TRBV6-4 and TRBJ1-1; D might be TRBD1 (5 bases). Germline assignment: CDR1 MRHNA and CDR2 SNTAGT. Trimming stripped 3 bases from V and 4 bases from J, with 12 bases between. The CDR3 length is 14 residues. In DNA, the CDR3 is TGTGCCAGCAGTGAACAGGCAGGTTCCACTGAAGCTTTCTTT. Its protein product is CASSEQAGSTEAFF.

The J gene is TRBJ1-1, the V gene TRBV7-9; a possible D gene is TRBD1 (5 bases). V shed 5 bases and J shed 5 bases, with 15 bases lying between them. Germline loops: CDR1 SEHNR, CDR2 FQNEAQ (reference sequence). The CDR3 is 14 residues long. The CDR3 loop reads CASSPRQRATEAFF. CDR3 in DNA: TGTGCCAGCAGCCCCCGACAGCGGGCAACTGAAGCTTTCTTT.

The gene calls are TRBV12-5 and TRBJ2-7, with D maybe TRBD2 (6 bases). The germline V gene encodes CDR1 LGHNT and CDR2 FRNRAP. The germline V and J ends were trimmed by 5 bases and 3 bases, with 14 bases remaining between them. The CDR3 is 14 residues long. The CDR3 DNA follows: TGTGCTAGTGGTGTGGGTGGGCGGGACTACGAGCAGTACTTC. It is translated as CASGVGGRDYEQYF. Using reference TRBV12-5 and TRBJ2-7 for the parts outside the CDR3, the full variable domain is DARVTQTPRHKVTEMGQEVTMRCQPILGHNTVFWYRQTMMQGLELLAYFRNRAPLDDSGMPKDRFSAEMPDATLATLKIQPSEPRDSAVYFCASGVGGRDYEQYFGPGTRLTVT.

Many counts were recorded for this clone. The chain is built from TRBV28 and TRBJ1-1; 8 nucleotides agree with TRBD1. Per germline, CDR1 MDHEN and CDR2 SYDVKM. The CDR3 runs 16 residues. J gave up 6 bases and V 5 bases, and 14 bases lay outside the gene matches. This chain's CDR3 is CASSPLGQGRGAEAFF. CDR3 DNA sequence: TGTGCCAGCAGTCCCCTCGGACAGGGCAGGGGGGCTGAAGCTTTCTTT.

The genes are TRBV5-1 and TRBJ1-1; 8 nucleotides match TRBD1. The CDR3 loop spans 14 amino acids. The germline CDR1 and CDR2 sequences are SGHRS and YFSETQ. V shed 7 bases and J 0 bases; nucleotides not matched to a gene: 5. CDR3 protein: CASASTGVNTEAFF. In DNA, the CDR3 is TGCGCCAGCGCCTCGACAGGGGTGAACACTGAAGCTTTCTTT.

This clone was seen once. The chain links TRBV27 to TRBJ2-3; D unclear. This CDR3 is built from 13 residues. The V gene's germline CDR1 is MNHEY and CDR2 SMNVEV (reference sequence). V lost 6 bases to trimming and J lost 3 bases, with 10 bases between them. The CDR3 region is CASSPYFTDTQYF. The DNA for the CDR3 is TGTGCCAGCAGCCCGTATTTTACAGATACGCAGTATTTT.

On this clone itself: Other DNA sequences in this sample translate to the same CDR3. The chain uses TRBV5-1 and TRBJ1-2, with 7 bases matching TRBD1. CDR1 SGHRS and CDR2 YFSETQ come from the germline V gene. The CDR3 extends over 13 amino acids. J was trimmed by 7 bases and V by 4 bases; bases with no gene match: 7. The CDR3 region is CASSLRQGSGYTF. The DNA for the CDR3 is TGCGCCAGCAGCCTACGACAGGGTTCTGGCTACACCTTC.

This chain connects TRBV7-6 to TRBJ2-3; TRBD2 might be the D (6 bases). The CDR3 totals 17 residues. V lost 1 base, J lost 2 bases, and 16 bases lay in between. Germline CDR1 reads SGHVS; CDR2 reads FNYEAQ. The CDR3 DNA follows: TGTGCCAGCAGCTTAGACCCATTCGGGGGAATCACAGATACGCAGTATTTT. Translated, it gives CASSLDPFGGITDTQYF.

This clone was found once. A junction end diverges from the germline sequence, so it may reflect a read error. V gene TRBV27 combines with J gene TRBJ2-7, with 13 bases that match TRBD2. Germline V CDR1 and CDR2: MNHEY, SMNVEV (reference sequence). This CDR3 is built from 14 residues. CDR3 amino acids: CATTGTSGTPRWNF. The CDR3 DNA is TGTGCCACCACCGGGACTAGCGGGACCCCCCGTTGGAACTTC.

The sample holds many counts of this clone. This chain uses TRBV6-1 with TRBJ1-2, with TRBD1 as a possible D gene (5 bases). Germline V gene lookup returns CDR1 MNHNS and CDR2 SASEGT. V gave up 4 bases and J gave up 0 bases, with 12 bases separating them. The CDR3 extends over 15 amino acids. The CDR3 reads CASSVPGTPNYGYTF. The CDR3 DNA is TGTGCCAGCAGTGTACCCGGGACTCCTAACTATGGCTACACCTTC.

The genes are TRBV30 and TRBJ2-1; 13 bases align to TRBD2. The germline CDR1 and CDR2 sequences are GTSNPN and SVGIG (reference sequence). Trimming took 2 bases from V and 8 from J; bases not matched to a gene: 3. The CDR3 has 14 amino acids. CDR3 nucleotides: TGTGCCTGGAGTTTCGGACTAGCGGGAGATGAGCAGTTCTTC. Its translation: CAWSFGLAGDEQFF.

The gene calls are TRBV6-5 and TRBJ2-1, with 10 bases aligning to TRBD2. CDR1 is MNHEY and CDR2 is SVGAGI in the germline V gene. After removal of 6 bases from V and 5 bases from J, the junction contained 7 bases not matched to a gene. The CDR3 extends over 15 amino acids. For the CDR3, the DNA is TGTGCCAGCAGCTTACTAGCGGGGAAGCACAATGAGCAGTTCTTC. Protein sequence: CASSLLAGKHNEQFF.

The rearrangement uses TRBV5-6 and TRBJ1-1; D is undetermined. The CDR3 loop spans 13 amino acids. Trimming cost V 1 base and J 4 bases, with 8 bases left between them. CDR1 is SGHDT, CDR2 YYEEEE, per germline. The CDR3 nucleotides are TGTGCCAGCAGCTTGAGGTCGGGCACTGAAGCTTTCTTT. As protein: CASSLRSGTEAFF.

The CDR3 loop is CASSLGGLAVYNEQFF. The CDR3 DNA reads as TGTGCCAGCAGTCTTGGGGGACTAGCGGTGTACAATGAGCAGTTCTTC. This chain joins TRBV28 and TRBJ2-1; 11 bases are shared with TRBD2. The CDR3 extends over 16 amino acids. V lost 5 bases to trimming and J lost 4 bases; unmatched junction nucleotides: 7. Per germline, CDR1 MDHEN and CDR2 SYDVKM.

The chain carries TRBV10-3 and TRBJ1-1; weak D call: TRBD1 (5 bases). CDR3 size: 14 residues. CDR1 ENHRY and CDR2 SYGVKD come from the germline V gene. The V gene lost 0 bases and the J gene lost 7 bases, with 12 bases spanning the gap. Here the CDR3 DNA reads TGTGCCATCAGTGAGTCGGGGGGACGAGGTGAAGCTTTCTTT. Translated, it gives CAISESGGRGEAFF.

For this clone: The same CDR3 can be traced to other DNA sequences in this sample. V gene TRBV27 combines with J gene TRBJ1-5; D is ambiguous. The germline gives CDR1 MNHEY, CDR2 SMNVEV (reference sequence). Trimming stripped 6 bases from V and 3 bases from J, with 12 bases between. The CDR3 covers 14 residues. CDR3 DNA sequence: TGTGCCAGCAGGGGGAGGCTTGACAATCAGCCCCAGCATTTT. Translation: CASRGRLDNQPQHF.

The chain carries TRBV6-6 and TRBJ2-7; D possibly corresponds to TRBD1 (5 bases). Germline loops: CDR1 MNHNY, CDR2 SVGAGI (reference sequence). The V end lost 6 bases, the J end lost 5 bases, and 17 bases lay between the germline ends. The CDR3 spans 14 residues. CDR3 sequence reads: CASRRTKGRNEQYF. DNA of the CDR3: TGTGCCAGCAGGAGGACAAAGGGGCGGAACGAGCAGTACTTC.

The chain uses TRBV27 and TRBJ1-1; TRBD1 agrees at 7 bases. The germline V gene has CDR1 MNHEY and CDR2 SMNVEV (reference sequence). V lost 1 base to trimming and J lost 1 base; unmatched junction nucleotides: 3. The CDR3 extends over 15 amino acids. As DNA, the CDR3 is TGTGCCAGCAGTTTATATGGGGACAGGAACACTGAAGCTTTCTTT. Translation: CASSLYGDRNTEAFF.

This clone was seen a single time. The rearrangement joins TRBV5-1 to TRBJ2-7; D not resolved. The CDR3 spans 14 residues. CDR1 is SGHRS and CDR2 is YFSETQ in the germline V gene. The germline V and J ends were trimmed by 0 bases and 2 bases, with 9 bases remaining between them. CDR3 region: CASSLGPSAYEQYF. In DNA, the CDR3 is TGCGCCAGCAGCTTGGGTCCGTCGGCCTACGAGCAGTACTTC.

This clone has only one observation. The rearrangement uses TRBV30 and TRBJ1-2, with TRBD1 identical over 9 bases. The CDR3 is 14 residues long. J was trimmed by 5 bases and V by 7 bases; bases with no gene match: 11. CDR1 is GTSNPN and CDR2 is SVGIG in the germline V gene (reference sequence). CDR3 loop: CAYPTGQGPYGYTF. CDR3 DNA: TGTGCCTACCCTACGGGACAGGGACCTTATGGCTACACCTTC.

The CDR3 DNA is TGTGCCAGCAGCCCGGGACAGGGTTACAATCAGCCCCAGCATTTT. Protein sequence: CASSPGQGYNQPQHF. The V gene is TRBV7-9, the J gene TRBJ1-5; 9 bases agree with TRBD1. From germline, CDR1 is SEHNR and CDR2 FQNEAQ (reference sequence). V gave up 5 bases and J gave up 3 bases; unmatched junction bases: 5. The CDR3 runs to 15 residues. Filled out from reference TRBV7-9 and TRBJ1-5, the complete variable domain reads DTGVSQNPRHKITKRGQNVTFRCDPISEHNRLYWYRQTLGQGPEFLTYFQNEAQLEKSRLLSDRFSAERPKGSFSTLEIQRTEQGDSAMYLCASSPGQGYNQPQHFGDGTRLSIL.

The rearrangement uses TRBV6-6 and TRBJ1-1; D unclear. Germline CDR1 MNHNY, CDR2 SVGAGI (reference sequence). Between the trimmed V and J ends, which lost 6 bases and 8 bases, there was a span of 10 bases. The CDR3 covers 11 residues. The DNA of the CDR3 is TGTGCCAGCAGGGATCAGCGGGAAGCTTTCTTT. Translation: CASRDQREAFF.

Here the CDR3 reads CASSYSVAGGPGEQYF. Here the CDR3 DNA reads TGTGCCAGCAGTTACAGCGTAGCGGGGGGGCCGGGCGAGCAGTACTTC. The J gene is TRBJ2-7, the V gene TRBV6-5; 11 nucleotides agree with TRBD2. The CDR3 extends over 16 amino acids. Germline V CDR1 and CDR2: MNHEY, SVGAGI. Trimming cost V 2 bases and J 6 bases; bases outside gene matches: 9.

V and J are TRBV5-1 and TRBJ1-1, with 10 nucleotides matching TRBD1. Germline CDR1 is SGHRS and CDR2 is YFSETQ. V shed 4 bases, J shed 3 bases, and the junction held 9 bases outside the gene matches. CDR3 length equals 16 residues. CDR3 DNA sequence: TGCGCCAGCAGCCTAGGACAGGGGGGAAAGTACACTGAAGCTTTCTTT. Residues: CASSLGQGGKYTEAFF.

The chain is built from TRBV7-9 and TRBJ2-7; TRBD1 matches 8 bases. V was pared by 0 bases and J by 6 bases, with 4 bases of the junction left unmatched. The CDR3 has 14 residues. CDR1 is SEHNR and CDR2 is FQNEAQ in the germline V gene (reference sequence). The CDR3 spells CASSLATGESEQYF. In DNA form, the CDR3 reads TGTGCCAGCAGCTTAGCGACAGGGGAGAGCGAGCAGTACTTC.